This is a list of T cell receptor beta chains from one sample in a study of radiotherapy plus CTLA-4 blockade in lung cancer. Libraries were prepared by immunoSEQ multiplex PCR; TCRdb keeps only in-frame clonotypes and omits some of them. Among about 49,000 clones listed, 73% were seen once. Specimen: peripheral blood, collected from a patient treated with radiotherapy plus ipilimumab. These receptors were taken from a human donor with non-small cell lung cancer who had a complete response to radiotherapy plus ipilimumab. Each CDR3 is given with its conserved first and last residue. Fields, in order: CDR3 protein, CDR3 DNA, J gene, CDR3 length, clone size, D gene, V gene. D genes are given only for firm matches. Clone size appears in some rows only: once, few, many, or a class for an expanded clone.

CASSPTGAPPNTEAFF | TGCGCCAGCAGCCCGACAGGGGCTCCACCGAACACTGAAGCTTTCTTT | TRBJ1-1 | 16 | - | TRBD1 | TRBV5-1
CASSLAREQYF | TGTGCCAGTAGTCTGGCTCGCGAGCAGTACTTC | TRBJ2-7 | 11 | - | - | TRBV19
CAWSAGSGTVYEQYF | TGTGCCTGGAGTGCGGGTTCCGGGACAGTCTACGAGCAGTACTTC | TRBJ2-7 | 15 | - | TRBD1 | TRBV30
CASRDTTGGNRKLFF | TGTGCCAGCAGGGACACGACGGGGGGTAATAGAAAACTGTTTTTT | TRBJ1-4 | 15 | - | - | TRBV27
CASSPGQGAQPQHF | TGTGCCAGCTCACCGGGACAGGGAGCTCAGCCCCAGCATTTT | TRBJ1-5 | 14 | - | TRBD1 | TRBV18
CASRGTAYGYTF | TGTGCCAGCCGGGGGACAGCTTATGGCTACACCTTC | TRBJ1-2 | 12 | once | TRBD1 | TRBV28
CASSVREREHEQFF | TGTGCCAGCAGCGTAAGAGAGCGGGAGCATGAGCAGTTCTTC | TRBJ2-1 | 14 | - | TRBD2 | TRBV9
CASSLTLAGGTEQFF | TGCGCCAGCAGCTTGACGCTAGCGGGGGGGACTGAGCAGTTCTTC | TRBJ2-1 | 15 | - | TRBD2 | TRBV5-1
CASSLPSGAYGEKLFF | TGCGCCAGCAGCTTGCCCTCAGGGGCATACGGTGAAAAACTGTTTTTT | TRBJ1-4 | 16 | - | - | TRBV5-1
CASSGGQNNQPQHF | TGTGCCAGCAGCGGAGGACAAAACAATCAGCCCCAGCATTTT | TRBJ1-5 | 14 | - | - | TRBV9
CASSHTGWGTTDTQYF | TGTGCCAGCTCACACACAGGGTGGGGTACCACAGATACGCAGTATTTT | TRBJ2-3 | 16 | - | - | TRBV18
CASSSTGTAVYEQYF | TGTGCCAGTAGTAGCACCGGGACAGCCGTATACGAGCAGTACTTC | TRBJ2-7 | 15 | - | TRBD1 | TRBV19
CASSFSGLNTEAFF | TGCGCCAGCAGCTTTAGCGGGTTGAACACTGAAGCTTTCTTT | TRBJ1-1 | 14 | once | - | TRBV5-1
CASSLGGTSGRSYEQYF | TGTGCCAGCAGCTTGGGGGGGACTAGCGGGAGATCCTACGAGCAGTACTTC | TRBJ2-7 | 17 | - | TRBD2 | TRBV5-8
CASSYSWLAGGHEQYF | TGTGCCAGCAGTTACTCATGGCTAGCGGGGGGGCACGAGCAGTACTTC | TRBJ2-7 | 16 | - | TRBD2 | TRBV6-5
CASSQDWGFGEKLFF | TGCGCCAGCAGCCAAGATTGGGGCTTTGGTGAAAAACTGTTTTTT | TRBJ1-4 | 15 | few | - | TRBV4-3
CAISPLAGTNTGELFF | TGTGCCATCAGTCCACTAGCGGGGACGAACACCGGGGAGCTGTTTTTT | TRBJ2-2 | 16 | - | TRBD2 | TRBV10-3
CASTGVNTEAFF | TGTGCCAGCACAGGCGTGAACACTGAAGCTTTCTTT | TRBJ1-1 | 12 | - | - | TRBV28
CASSVSLLQQRKNIQYF | TGTGCCAGCAGTGTTTCCTTGCTACAGCAAAGAAAAAACATTCAGTACTTC | TRBJ2-4 | 17 | few | - | TRBV21-1
CAWSRRYGELFF | TGTGCCTGGAGCCGTCGGTACGGGGAGCTGTTTTTT | TRBJ2-2 | 12 | - | - | TRBV30
CASSEPSGTGSYEQYF | TGCGCCAGCAGCGAACCCTCCGGGACAGGTTCCTACGAGCAGTACTTC | TRBJ2-7 | 16 | - | TRBD1 | TRBV5-1
CASSPAGGGEKLFF | TGTGCCAGCAGCCCCGCGGGAGGGGGCGAAAAACTGTTTTTT | TRBJ1-4 | 14 | few | TRBD1 | TRBV5-6
CASSLNSGYYEQYF | TGTGCCAGCAGTTTGAATAGCGGGTACTACGAGCAGTACTTC | TRBJ2-7 | 14 | many | TRBD2 | TRBV27
CASSYNFGEGYF | TGTGCCAGCAGTTATAACTTCGGGGAGGGGTACTTC | TRBJ2-7 | 12 | - | TRBD2 | TRBV6-6
CASSLGVTGETQYF | TGTGCCAGCAGCTTGGGTGTAACCGGGGAGACCCAGTACTTC | TRBJ2-5 | 14 | - | - | TRBV5-6
CASSLLRGQETQYF | TGCGCCAGCAGCTTGTTGAGGGGGCAAGAGACCCAGTACTTC | TRBJ2-5 | 14 | - | - | TRBV5-1
CASSTPGQRNEKLFF | TGTGCCAGCAGCACTCCGGGACAGAGAAATGAAAAACTGTTTTTT | TRBJ1-4 | 15 | - | - | TRBV21-1
CASSLGQGGRNSPLHF | TGTGCCAGCAGCTTGGGGCAGGGCGGACGTAATTCACCCCTCCACTTT | TRBJ1-6 | 16 | once | - | TRBV7-9
CASSFYGGGQETQYF | TGCGCCAGCAGCTTTTATGGCGGGGGTCAAGAGACCCAGTACTTC | TRBJ2-5 | 15 | - | TRBD2 | TRBV5-1
CASSSQAGSNSPLHF | TGCGCCAGCAGCTCCCAGGCAGGTTCAAATTCACCCCTCCACTTT | TRBJ1-6 | 15 | - | - | TRBV5-1
CASSATPHTVPSYNEQFF | TGTGCCAGCAGCGCCACTCCCCATACTGTGCCTTCCTACAATGAGCAGTTCTTC | TRBJ2-1 | 18 | - | - | TRBV9
CASSLPTVLGKSEAFF | TGCGCCAGCAGCCTCCCGACAGTTTTAGGGAAGTCTGAAGCTTTCTTT | TRBJ1-1 | 16 | few | - | TRBV5-1
CASSVGVGQGTNTEAFF | TGTGCCAGCAGCGTAGGGGTCGGGCAGGGGACGAACACTGAAGCTTTCTTT | TRBJ1-1 | 17 | - | - | TRBV9
CASSLLGGTATYEQYF | TGTGCCAGCAGCTTACTAGGCGGGACAGCCACCTACGAGCAGTACTTC | TRBJ2-7 | 16 | - | - | TRBV7-2
CASSVQVGSGNTIYF | TGTGCCAGCAGTGTACAGGTCGGCTCTGGAAACACCATATATTTT | TRBJ1-3 | 15 | - | - | TRBV28
CASSQVQASNYEQYF | TGCGCCAGCAGCCAAGTTCAAGCCAGCAACTACGAGCAGTACTTC | TRBJ2-7 | 15 | - | - | TRBV4-1
CASSRGGGTNTGELFF | TGTGCCAGCAGCCGGGGGGGCGGGACGAACACCGGGGAGCTGTTTTTT | TRBJ2-2 | 16 | - | TRBD2 | TRBV5-4
CASSPVRQETQYF | TGTGCCAGCTCACCCGTCAGACAAGAGACCCAGTACTTC | TRBJ2-5 | 13 | - | - | TRBV18
CASSLLGGQVQTQYF | TGTGCCAGCAGTTTATTAGGCGGACAGGTGCAGACCCAGTACTTC | TRBJ2-5 | 15 | - | TRBD1 | TRBV27
CASSTGTTYNEQFF | TGTGCCAGCAGCACCGGGACTACCTACAATGAGCAGTTCTTC | TRBJ2-1 | 14 | - | TRBD2 | TRBV7-9
CASTPAGLASNEQFF | TGTGCCAGTACCCCAGCCGGACTAGCGTCAAATGAGCAGTTCTTC | TRBJ2-1 | 15 | - | TRBD2 | TRBV19
CASSFAGNYGYTF | TGCGCCAGCAGCTTCGCCGGTAACTATGGCTACACCTTC | TRBJ1-2 | 13 | few | - | TRBV5-1
CASSLQRGLAGELFF | TGTGCCAGCAGTTTACAGCGGGGGTTGGCCGGGGAGCTGTTTTTT | TRBJ2-2 | 15 | - | TRBD2 | TRBV27
CASSLPRNEQFF | TGCGCCAGCAGCTTGCCCAGGAATGAGCAGTTCTTC | TRBJ2-1 | 12 | - | - | TRBV5-1
CASSPGRGRNTEAFF | TGTGCCAGCTCACCAGGGCGGGGCCGAAACACTGAAGCTTTCTTT | TRBJ1-1 | 15 | - | - | TRBV18
CASSDRGTAGAYSNQPQHF | TGTGCCAGCAGCGATAGGGGGACAGCCGGGGCGTATAGCAATCAGCCCCAGCATTTT | TRBJ1-5 | 19 | - | TRBD1 | TRBV7-8